These T cell receptor beta chains were read from a single sample in a study of cytomegalovirus exposure and HLA in healthy donors. TCRdb keeps only in-frame clones here, not all; method: immunoSEQ multiplex PCR. The sample lists some 130,000 clones, approximately 84% occurring once. The sequenced material came from PBMCs. Receptor source: a man under 40 in good health and CMV-seropositive. The CDR3 runs from the conserved cysteine through the conserved F or W. The D gene is left open where the match is weak. Some rows have no size entry. The others give once, few or many, or a class for an expanded clone.

abundance,v_gene,j_gene,d_gene,CDR3nt,CDR3aa
-,TRBV7-3,TRBJ1-1,-,TGTGCCAGCAGCCATTATGGGGGGGTGGAATCTGAAGCTTTCTTT,CASSHYGGVESEAFF
-,TRBV6-6,TRBJ1-1,TRBD1,TGTGCCAGCAGTTACGCGACAGGGGGCGCTGGGGAAGCTTTCTTT,CASSYATGGAGEAFF
once,TRBV18,TRBJ2-3,TRBD2,TGTGCCAGCCCAAGCGGGGGGGCAGATACGCAGTATTTT,CASPSGGADTQYF
-,TRBV6-5,TRBJ1-2,TRBD1,TGTGCCAGCTCCCCGACAGGGCCGGGGAGCTATGGCTACACCTTC,CASSPTGPGSYGYTF
few,TRBV7-2,TRBJ2-4,-,TGTGCCAGCAGCCTCACAGGGCCCAAAAACATTCAGTACTTC,CASSLTGPKNIQYF
-,TRBV7-8,TRBJ1-1,TRBD1,TGTGCCAGCCGACGCGAGGACAGGATGAACACTGAAGCTTTCTTT,CASRREDRMNTEAFF
-,TRBV2,TRBJ2-1,TRBD2,TGTGCCAGCAGTGGGGTTAGCGGGAGCCATGAGCAGTTCTTC,CASSGVSGSHEQFF
-,TRBV18,TRBJ1-5,TRBD1,TGTGCCAGCTCACCTACAGGGGATAGCAATCAGCCCCAGCATTTT,CASSPTGDSNQPQHF
-,TRBV7-9,TRBJ2-1,TRBD1,TGTGCCAGCAGGGACTCGACAGGGTTTAATGAGCAGTTCTTC,CASRDSTGFNEQFF
-,TRBV6-6,TRBJ1-2,-,TGTGCCAGCAGTTACGCCCCGATGGGAGGCTATGGCTACACCTTC,CASSYAPMGGYGYTF
-,TRBV7-2,TRBJ2-1,-,TGTGCCAGCGGCCACAATGAGCAGTTCTTC,CASGHNEQFF
-,TRBV2,TRBJ2-5,TRBD1,TGTGCCAGCAGTGAAGACAGGGGGTGGGAGACCCAGTACTTC,CASSEDRGWETQYF
-,TRBV10-3,TRBJ1-2,-,TGTGCCATCAGTGAGTCGAGTGATTATGGCTACACCTTC,CAISESSDYGYTF
-,TRBV9,TRBJ2-3,-,TGTGCCAGCAGCGTAGAGGGGCTAGGATTAGATACGCAGTATTTT,CASSVEGLGLDTQYF
-,TRBV6-1,TRBJ1-1,-,TGTGCCAGTACCCCCGGCGGAATCGAAGCTTTCTTT,CASTPGGIEAFF
once,TRBV7-2,TRBJ1-4,TRBD1,TGTGCCAGCAGCCCTAGGACAGGACAGGGCAAGGGATTAAATGAAAAACTGTTTTTT,CASSPRTGQGKGLNEKLFF
-,TRBV7-2,TRBJ1-3,TRBD1,TGTGCCAGCAGCCCAGTCTCCGGGACAGTTTCTGGAAACACCATATATTTT,CASSPVSGTVSGNTIYF
-,TRBV6-6,TRBJ1-2,-,TGTGCCAGCACCCCAGACAGGCCCTATAACTATGGCTACACCTTC,CASTPDRPYNYGYTF
-,TRBV6-1,TRBJ2-7,-,TGTGCCATTACAGGGATTGGGGAGTACGAGCAGTACTTC,CAITGIGEYEQYF
-,TRBV27,TRBJ1-2,-,TGTGCCAGCAGTTTATTGGGAGGGGGAGGTAACTATGGCTACACCTTC,CASSLLGGGGNYGYTF
once,TRBV7-2,TRBJ2-7,-,TGTGCCAGCAGCTTAAACAGACACTACGAGCAGTACTTC,CASSLNRHYEQYF
-,TRBV2,TRBJ2-5,-,TGTGCCAGCAGTGAAGCCGAGTACCAAGAGACCCAGTACTTC,CASSEAEYQETQYF
few,TRBV19,TRBJ1-2,TRBD1,TGTGCCAGTAACTCCCGGGCCAGGGGGTATGGCTACACCTTC,CASNSRARGYGYTF
-,TRBV25-1,TRBJ2-1,-,TGTGCCAGCAGTGAACAGAACAATGAGCAGTTCTTC,CASSEQNNEQFF
-,TRBV10-3,TRBJ2-7,TRBD2,TGTGCCATCAGTGAGTCGAAGGGGACTAGCGGGACCTACGAGCAGTACTTC,CAISESKGTSGTYEQYF
-,TRBV30,TRBJ1-3,-,TGTGCCTGGAGTCCCGGACACAGTGGAAACACCATATATTTT,CAWSPGHSGNTIYF
-,TRBV10-3,TRBJ2-1,TRBD2,TGTGCCATCACTGAGTCGAGGACTAGCGGGAACTATGAGCAGTTCTTC,CAITESRTSGNYEQFF
-,TRBV6-5,TRBJ2-1,TRBD2,TGTGCCAGCAGTTACGAGGCGGGGGGGCCGTTTGAGCAGTTCTTC,CASSYEAGGPFEQFF
-,TRBV27,TRBJ2-5,TRBD2,TGTGCCAGCAGTATACGACTAGCGGGGGGGGGAGAGACCCAGTACTTC,CASSIRLAGGGETQYF
-,TRBV27,TRBJ1-2,TRBD1,TGTGCCAGCAGGAGGGGGACAGGGGGTCGGAGGGACTATGGCTACACCTTC,CASRRGTGGRRDYGYTF
-,TRBV5-5,TRBJ1-2,TRBD1,TGTGCCAGCAACGAGCAAGGACAGGGAAGGTATGGCTACACCTTC,CASNEQGQGRYGYTF
-,TRBV5-1,TRBJ2-2,-,TGCGCCAGCAGCTTATTCGGGGTTGTGAACACCGGGGAGCTGTTTTTT,CASSLFGVVNTGELFF
-,TRBV9,TRBJ2-7,-,TGTGCCAGCAGCGACGGTACAGGGACGTACGAGCAGTACTTC,CASSDGTGTYEQYF